Listed here is a single T cell receptor (beta chain). The sample is drawn from a study of lymphopenia after photon versus proton radiotherapy. The CDR3 consists of 17 residues. Germline V CDR1 and CDR2: GTSNPN, SVGIG (reference sequence). V gave up 3 bases and J gave up 3 bases; unmatched junction bases: 10. Measured with immunoSEQ multiplex PCR; TCRdb has only the in-frame clones, and not every one. The table records 65,000 or so clones, about nine tenths of them present only once. The TCR originated in an elderly man with esophageal cancer. This chain joins TRBV30 and TRBJ2-3; 12 positions match TRBD2. This sample comprised peripheral blood, obtained from a patient treated with proton-based radiotherapy. The CDR3 loop is CAWSKLGLAGTTDTQYF. CDR3 DNA sequence: TGTGCCTGGAGCAAACTCGGACTAGCGGGGACAACAGATACGCAGTATTTT.